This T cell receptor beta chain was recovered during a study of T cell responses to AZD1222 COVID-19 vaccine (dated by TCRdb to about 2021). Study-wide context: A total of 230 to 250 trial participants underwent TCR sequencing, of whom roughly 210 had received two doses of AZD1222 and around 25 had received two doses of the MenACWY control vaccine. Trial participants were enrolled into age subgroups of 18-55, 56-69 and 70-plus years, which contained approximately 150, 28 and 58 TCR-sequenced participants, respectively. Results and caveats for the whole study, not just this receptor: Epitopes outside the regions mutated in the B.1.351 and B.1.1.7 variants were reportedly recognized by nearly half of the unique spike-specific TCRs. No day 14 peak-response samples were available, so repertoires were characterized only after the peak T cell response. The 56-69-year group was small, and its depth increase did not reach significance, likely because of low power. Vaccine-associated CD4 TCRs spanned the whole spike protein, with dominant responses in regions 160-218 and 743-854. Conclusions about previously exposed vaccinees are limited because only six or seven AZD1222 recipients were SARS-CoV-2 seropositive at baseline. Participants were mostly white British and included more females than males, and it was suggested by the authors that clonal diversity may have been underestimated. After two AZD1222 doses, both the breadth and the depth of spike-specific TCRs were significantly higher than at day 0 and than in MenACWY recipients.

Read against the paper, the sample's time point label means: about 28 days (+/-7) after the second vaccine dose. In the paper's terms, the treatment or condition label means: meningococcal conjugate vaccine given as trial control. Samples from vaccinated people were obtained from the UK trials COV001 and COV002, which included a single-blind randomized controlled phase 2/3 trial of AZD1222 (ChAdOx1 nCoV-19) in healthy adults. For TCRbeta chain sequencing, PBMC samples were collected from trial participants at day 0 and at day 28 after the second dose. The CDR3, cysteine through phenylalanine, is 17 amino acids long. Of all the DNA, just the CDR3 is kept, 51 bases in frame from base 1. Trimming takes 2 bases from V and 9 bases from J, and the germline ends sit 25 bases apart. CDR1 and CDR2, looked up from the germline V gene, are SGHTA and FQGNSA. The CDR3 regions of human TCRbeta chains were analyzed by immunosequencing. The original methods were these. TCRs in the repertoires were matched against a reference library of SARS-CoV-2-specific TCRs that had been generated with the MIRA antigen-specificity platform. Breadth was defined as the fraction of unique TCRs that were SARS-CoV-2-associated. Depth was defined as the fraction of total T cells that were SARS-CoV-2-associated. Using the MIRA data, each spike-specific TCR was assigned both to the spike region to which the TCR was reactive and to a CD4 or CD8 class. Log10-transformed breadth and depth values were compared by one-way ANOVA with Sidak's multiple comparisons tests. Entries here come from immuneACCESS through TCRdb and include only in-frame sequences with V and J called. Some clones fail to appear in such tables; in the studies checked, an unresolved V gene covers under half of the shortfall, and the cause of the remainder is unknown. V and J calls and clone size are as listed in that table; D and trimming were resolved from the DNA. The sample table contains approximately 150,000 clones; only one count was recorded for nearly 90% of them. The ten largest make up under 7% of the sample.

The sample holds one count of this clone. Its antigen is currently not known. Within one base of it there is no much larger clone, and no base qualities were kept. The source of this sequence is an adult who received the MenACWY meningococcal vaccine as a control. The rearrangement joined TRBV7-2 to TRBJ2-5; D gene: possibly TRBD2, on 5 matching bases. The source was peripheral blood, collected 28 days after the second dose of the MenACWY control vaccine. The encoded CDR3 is CASSLWAPATKNGSQYF. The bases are TGTGCCAGCAGCTTATGGGCCCCGGCGACTAAGAATGGGTCCCAGTACTTC.